The 29 T cell receptor beta chains in this list originate from one sample, sequenced in a study of T cells in Graves' hyperthyroidism and ophthalmopathy. Amplified TCR beta CDR3 regions derived from RNA transcripts. First-round RT-PCR targeting the TCR CDR3 was performed with the HTBI primer set. From the multiplex PCR reads, TCRdb called clonotypes with MiXCR, one entry per CDR3 protein. The sample lists approximately 710,000 distinct CDR3 sequences; 15% to 20% were seen once. Sequenced input: blood. Source of these receptors: a man aged 45-60 years with Graves' hyperthyroidism.

This clonotype was seen a few times. The chain couples TRBV11-2 to TRBJ2-2; D is unresolved. In germline, CDR1 is SGHAT, CDR2 FQNNGV. This CDR3 is built from 19 residues. Trimming pared 1 base from V and 3 bases from J, leaving 21 bases between. The CDR3 reads CASSLVAWTLGRDTGELFF. In DNA, the CDR3 is TGTGCCAGCAGCTTAGTTGCCTGGACCTTAGGACGTGACACCGGGGAGCTGTTTTTT.

This clonotype was counted ten times or more. The chain links TRBV11-2 to TRBJ2-3; 9 positions agree with TRBD2. Per germline, CDR1 SGHAT and CDR2 FQNNGV. The CDR3 is 16 amino acids. The V and J ends lost 1 base and 5 bases, in that order; junction bases with no gene match: 7. This CDR3 is CASSLGSSGSKDTQYF. CDR3 DNA: TGTGCCAGCAGCTTAGGTAGTAGCGGGAGTAAAGATACGCAGTATTTT.

Concerning this clonotype: This may stem from a read error, because a much larger clone lies one nucleotide away. This CDR3 reads CAWTGGTFFTGELLF. The DNA for the CDR3 is TGTGCCTGGACGGGCGGCACCTTCTTCACCGGGGAGCTGCTTTTT. V is TRBV30 and J is TRBJ2-2; TRBD2 is a possible D gene (5 bases). CDR1 and CDR2 from the germline V gene are GTSNPN and SVGIG (reference sequence). The CDR3 runs to 15 residues.

A note on this clonotype: Its ends do not fully match the called genes, so a read error is possible. V is TRBV29-1 and J is TRBJ2-1; 8 bases are shared with TRBD2. CDR1 SQVTM and CDR2 ANQGSEA come from the germline V gene. The CDR3 runs to 12 residues. The CDR3 nucleotides are TGCACCTGCTTAGCGGGGACCAATGAGCAGTGCTTC. Translation: CTCLAGTNEQCF.

The rearrangement links TRBV19 to TRBJ2-2; the match to TRBD1 covers 7 bases. There are 15 residues in the CDR3. Germline loops: CDR1 LNHDA, CDR2 SQIVND (reference sequence). V lost 4 bases and J lost 5; bases outside the gene matches: 7. The CDR3 region has the DNA TGTGCCAGTAGTACCGGGACAGCGGTGACCGGGGAGCTGTTTTTT. This sequence encodes CASSTGTAVTGELFF.

This clonotype occurred many times. The gene calls are TRBV2 and TRBJ1-2; 7 nucleotides match TRBD1. The CDR3 has 13 residues. V shed 11 bases and J 4 bases; nucleotides not matched to a gene: 10. CDR1 SNHLY and CDR2 FYNNEI come from the germline V gene. Here the CDR3 DNA reads TGTGCCGAGAGACCGACAGGGCTCTATGGCTACACCTTC. Residues: CAERPTGLYGYTF.

The chain joins TRBV7-2 to TRBJ2-4, with D tentatively TRBD1 or TRBD2 (6 bases each). CDR3 length: 15 residues. V dropped 3 bases and J dropped 7 bases, with 16 bases sitting between them. CDR1 and CDR2 from the germline V gene are SGHTA and FQGNSA. The CDR3 loop is CASSLGGGSRNIQYF. The CDR3 nucleotides are TGTGCCAGCAGCTTGGGGGGCGGCTCGAGGAACATTCAGTACTTC. Full variable domain (rest looked up from reference TRBV7-2 and TRBJ2-4): GAGVSQSPSNKVTEKGKDVELRCDPISGHTALYWYRQSLGQGLEFLIYFQGNSAPDKSGLPSDRFSAERTGGSVSTLTIQRTQQEDSAVYLCASSLGGGSRNIQYFGAGTRLSVL.

The V and J genes are TRBV11-2 and TRBJ2-5; 7 bases agree with TRBD1. V lost 6 bases, J lost 6 bases, and 13 bases stayed unmatched. CDR1 and CDR2 from the germline V gene are SGHAT and FQNNGV. This CDR3 comprises 15 residues. The CDR3 DNA reads TGTGCCAGCAGGACAACAGGGGAGCTTGGGAAGACCCAGTACTTC. It yields the protein CASRTTGELGKTQYF.

This chain connects TRBV7-9 to TRBJ2-7; TRBD2 agrees at 9 bases. This CDR3 has 15 residues. The V segment lost 5 bases and the J segment 0 bases; nucleotides outside the gene matches: 5. Germline CDR1 reads SEHNR; CDR2 reads FQNEAQ (reference sequence). The CDR3 sequence is CASSTLAGSSYEQYF. CDR3 bases: TGTGCCAGCAGCACCCTAGCGGGAAGCTCCTACGAGCAGTACTTC.

This clonotype was seen more than once but under ten times. In DNA, the CDR3 is TGTGCCAGCAGTCCAGCGGGAGGGGTGTACAATGAGCAGTTCTTC. Amino acid sequence: CASSPAGGVYNEQFF. The chain is built from TRBV28 and TRBJ2-1; 10 positions match TRBD2. Germline V lookup: CDR1 MDHEN, CDR2 SYDVKM. The CDR3 contains 15 residues. The junction had 5 bases not matched to a gene; V was cut back by 5 bases and J by 4 bases. The full variable domain, with the rest looked up from reference TRBV28 and TRBJ2-1, is DVKVTQSSRYLVKRTGEKVFLECVQDMDHENMFWYRQDPGLGLRLIYFSYDVKMKEKGDIPEGYSVSREKKERFSLILESASTNQTSMYLCASSPAGGVYNEQFFGPGTRLTVL.

A few counts support this clonotype. The CDR3 coding sequence is TGTGCCAGTAGAACCGGGACCCGTGACTCTGGAAACACCATATATTTT. It translates to CASRTGTRDSGNTIYF. The chain carries TRBV19 and TRBJ1-3, with a weak D call TRBD1 (5 bases). Germline V gene lookup returns CDR1 LNHDA and CDR2 SQIVND (reference sequence). V lost 6 bases, J lost 0 bases, and 15 bases lay in between. CDR3 length: 16 amino acids. The whole variable domain, remainder taken from reference TRBV19 and TRBJ1-3, is DGGITQSPKYLFRKEGQNVTLSCEQNLNHDAMYWYRQDPGQGLRLIYYSQIVNDFQKGDIAEGYSVSREKKESFPLTVTSAQKNPTAFYLCASRTGTRDSGNTIYFGEGSWLTVV.

This clonotype was recorded a few times. This may come from a read error, since a much larger clone is one base off. The chain is built from TRBV7-2 and TRBJ2-7, with D perhaps TRBD1 or TRBD2 (5 bases each). Germline assignment: CDR1 SGHTA and CDR2 FQGNSA. This CDR3 has 16 amino acids. Deletions cut 1 base from V and 2 bases from J, with 15 bases between. CDR3 in DNA: TGTGCCAGCAGCTTAGGAGGGTCAGGGCTTACCTACGAGCAGTACTTC. It is translated as CASSLGGSGLTYEQYF.

The J gene is TRBJ2-1, the V gene TRBV7-3, with 11 bases aligning to TRBD2. The V and J ends lost 5 bases and 9 bases, in that order; junction bases with no gene match: 6. The CDR3 length is 14 residues. Germline-derived CDR1 and CDR2 are SGHTA and FQGTGA. The CDR3 DNA sequence: TGTGCCAGCAGCCTCGGGACTAGCGGAGCTGAGCAGTTCTTC. It encodes CASSLGTSGAEQFF.

This clonotype occurred many times. This chain uses TRBV5-1 with TRBJ1-4, with D unclear. There are 15 residues in the CDR3. V lost 0 bases to trimming and J lost 1 base, with 7 bases between them. From germline, CDR1 is SGHRS and CDR2 YFSETQ. CDR3 DNA sequence: TGCGCCAGCAGCTTGGTCTCTGGAACTAATGAAAAACTGTTTTTT. Translating gives CASSLVSGTNEKLFF.

This clonotype has at least ten counts. The chain couples TRBV29-1 to TRBJ2-5; no clear D. This CDR3 is 13 amino acids long. The germline V and J ends were trimmed by 4 bases and 2 bases, with 11 bases remaining between them. Germline CDR1 reads SQVTM; CDR2 reads ANQGSEA. The chain's CDR3 is CSVGPGQQETQYF. In DNA form, the CDR3 reads TGCAGCGTTGGCCCCGGGCAGCAAGAGACCCAGTACTTC.

This clonotype has a count of ten or more. This chain connects TRBV10-3 to TRBJ1-6, with TRBD1 matching 10 bases. The CDR3 has 16 residues. Germline CDR1 ENHRY, CDR2 SYGVKD. The V gene end was trimmed by 0 bases and the J gene end by 8 bases; junction bases not matched to a gene: 4. The CDR3 region has the DNA TGTGCCATCAGTGAGTCTGGGGGACAGGGGTATTCACCCCTCCACTTT. This codes for CAISESGGQGYSPLHF.

The chain is built from TRBV28 and TRBJ1-5; D is possibly TRBD1 (6 bases). Trimming took 4 bases from V and 2 from J, leaving 15 bases between them. The germline V gene encodes CDR1 MDHEN and CDR2 SYDVKM. This CDR3 is built from 16 residues. CDR3 in DNA: TGTGCCAGCAGTTCCCTTGACAGGATCGGCAATCAGCCCCAGCATTTT. Amino acids: CASSSLDRIGNQPQHF.

There are many counts of this clonotype. The chain employs TRBV9 and TRBJ2-5; 11 nucleotides align to TRBD2. The CDR3 runs 18 residues. Germline CDR1 reads SGDLS; CDR2 reads YYNGEE. The ends lost 2 bases at V and 5 bases at J; junction bases unmatched: 14. The CDR3 spells CASSVSGTSGLREETQYF. Written as DNA, the CDR3 is TGTGCCAGCAGCGTTTCCGGGACTAGCGGCCTGAGGGAGGAGACCCAGTACTTC.

This clonotype occurred a few times. This sequence joins TRBV28 and TRBJ2-7; TRBD1 agrees at 7 bases. The length of the CDR3 is 14 residues. Germline V gives CDR1 MDHEN, CDR2 SYDVKM. V was pared by 7 bases and J by 3 bases, with 9 bases of the junction left unmatched. The DNA of the CDR3 is TGTGCCAGCACCACGGACAGGACCCGCTACGAGCAGTACTTC. Translated, it gives CASTTDRTRYEQYF. Based on the CDR3 plus reference TRBV28 and TRBJ2-7, the full variable domain is DVKVTQSSRYLVKRTGEKVFLECVQDMDHENMFWYRQDPGLGLRLIYFSYDVKMKEKGDIPEGYSVSREKKERFSLILESASTNQTSMYLCASTTDRTRYEQYFGPGTRLTVT.

The rearrangement links TRBV29-1 to TRBJ2-1, with 10 bases aligning to TRBD2. There are 14 residues in the CDR3. V trimming: 3 bases; J trimming: 8 bases; junction bases outside the gene matches: 7. Germline V lookup: CDR1 SQVTM, CDR2 ANQGSEA. The CDR3 region is CSVDPSGSYYEQFF. The CDR3 nucleotides read TGCAGCGTTGACCCTAGCGGGAGTTACTATGAGCAGTTCTTC.

At least ten counts were recorded for this clonotype. The chain couples TRBV28 to TRBJ2-2, with no clear D. Germline CDR1 is MDHEN and CDR2 is SYDVKM. There are 16 residues in the CDR3. Trimming left V 8 bases short and J 0 bases short, with 16 bases between. The CDR3 loop is CASRPGSRTNTGELFF. The CDR3 coding sequence is TGTGCCAGCCGCCCGGGTAGTAGAACGAACACCGGGGAGCTGTTTTTT. The variable domain in full, completed from reference TRBV28 and TRBJ2-2, reads DVKVTQSSRYLVKRTGEKVFLECVQDMDHENMFWYRQDPGLGLRLIYFSYDVKMKEKGDIPEGYSVSREKKERFSLILESASTNQTSMYLCASRPGSRTNTGELFFGEGSRLTVL.

This clonotype was seen a few times. The chain is built from TRBV7-9 and TRBJ2-7; tentatively, D is TRBD1 (6 bases). The CDR3 covers 15 residues. V was pared by 2 bases and J by 3 bases, with 14 bases between. Germline loops: CDR1 SEHNR, CDR2 FQNEAQ (reference sequence). The CDR3 nucleotides read TGTGCCAGCAGCTTAAATCCGTCAGGGGTCTACGAGCAGTACTTC. Translation gives CASSLNPSGVYEQYF.

This clonotype has only a few counts. The J gene is TRBJ2-1, the V gene TRBV7-9; D perhaps matches TRBD1 (6 bases). V shed 5 bases and J shed 14 bases, with 22 bases lying between them. The germline CDR1 and CDR2 sequences are SEHNR and FQNEAQ (reference sequence). This CDR3 has 14 residues. CDR3 loop: CASSEGQATMAKFF. The CDR3 DNA reads TGTGCCAGCAGCGAGGGACAAGCTACAATGGCGAAGTTCTTC.

CDR3: CASSPPSGRATNEQFF. DNA for the CDR3: TGTGCCAGCAGCCCCCCCAGCGGGAGGGCCACCAATGAGCAGTTCTTC. This chain joins TRBV4-2 and TRBJ2-1; 10 nucleotides line up with TRBD2. The junction had 9 bases not matched to a gene; V was cut back by 4 bases and J by 6 bases. The CDR3 spans 16 residues. Germline CDR1 LGHNA, CDR2 YNFKEQ.

A few counts support this clonotype. V is TRBV5-1 and J is TRBJ2-7; maybe TRBD2 (6 bases). Germline CDR1 and CDR2: SGHRS and YFSETQ. The CDR3 contains 14 residues. V lost 2 bases and J 6 bases, leaving 15 bases between the germline ends. CDR3 coding DNA: TGCGCCAGCAGCTTATCAGGACAAGCGGGCGAGCAGTACTTC. This sequence encodes CASSLSGQAGEQYF.

This clonotype has only one observation. The rearrangement links TRBV28 to TRBJ1-2, with a possible D match to TRBD1 (5 bases). Germline assignment: CDR1 MDHEN and CDR2 SYDVKM. The germline V and J ends were trimmed by 5 bases and 3 bases, with 16 bases remaining between them. CDR3 length equals 15 residues. The CDR3 loop reads CASSPVERGHYGYTF. The CDR3 DNA sequence: TGTGCCAGCAGTCCAGTGGAGAGGGGTCACTATGGCTACACCTTC.

This clonotype was recorded at least ten times. The J gene is TRBJ2-3, the V gene TRBV28; 9 bases match TRBD2. Germline CDR1 and CDR2: MDHEN and SYDVKM. This CDR3 is 15 amino acids long. V dropped 7 bases and J dropped 4; count of bases not matched to a gene: 9. CDR3: CASNLGLARADTQYF. The CDR3 bases are TGTGCCAGCAACCTAGGACTAGCGAGGGCAGATACGCAGTATTTT.

This clonotype has a handful of counts. CDR3 sequence (DNA): TGTGCCAGCAGTGAGGGACAGGGTCCTGGAGAAAAACTGTTTTTT. Translation: CASSEGQGPGEKLFF. The chain employs TRBV9 and TRBJ1-4; TRBD1 aligns across 9 bases. The CDR3 length is 15 residues. Germline assignment: CDR1 SGDLS and CDR2 YYNGEE. V dropped 5 bases and J dropped 8; count of bases not matched to a gene: 10.

This clonotype was observed a few times. V gene TRBV6-5 combines with J gene TRBJ2-7, with 7 bases aligning to TRBD1. Germline V lookup: CDR1 MNHEY, CDR2 SVGAGI. V dropped 4 bases and J dropped 8; count of bases not matched to a gene: 2. This CDR3 has 11 residues. In DNA form, the CDR3 reads TGTGCCAGCAGTTTGGGACAGCAGCAGTACTTC. It is translated as CASSLGQQQYF.